These 11 T cell receptor beta chains were all obtained from the same sample, sequenced in a study of identical twins. Via MiXCR, TCRdb re-called the 5' RACE reads, giving one row per CDR3 protein. Found here are 1.5 million to 2 million distinct CDR3 sequences, less than 35% of them singletons; the top ten hold over 0.25%. Sequencing used cord blood. The receptor source for this set is a newborn girl in good health.

V gene TRBV6-6 combines with J gene TRBJ2-5; TRBD1 agrees at 7 bases. J was trimmed by 2 bases and V by 4 bases; bases with no gene match: 7. CDR1 and CDR2 (germline): MNHNY, SVGAGI (reference sequence). This CDR3 is built from 15 residues. Written as DNA, the CDR3 is TGTGCCAGCAGTTCCCAGGGACAGTCACAAGAGACCCAGTACTTC. The encoded protein is CASSSQGQSQETQYF.

This chain links TRBV4-2 with TRBJ2-3; D may be TRBD1 or TRBD2 (6 bases each). V was clipped by 3 bases and J by 1 base, with 17 bases between them. CDR1 and CDR2 (germline): LGHNA, YNFKEQ. The CDR3 covers 17 residues. For the CDR3, the DNA is TGTGCCAGCAGCCATGTCGGGGGCCGGATCGGCACAGATACGCAGTATTTT. Translating gives CASSHVGGRIGTDTQYF.

This chain links TRBV12-3 or TRBV12-4 with TRBJ2-1, with TRBD1 as a possible D gene (6 bases). The CDR3 covers 18 residues. V was trimmed by 6 bases and J by 0 bases, leaving 21 bases between them. The CDR3 protein is CASSSPLGGPTSYNEQFF. CDR3 coding DNA: TGTGCCAGCAGCTCTCCTTTAGGGGGACCGACCTCCTACAATGAGCAGTTCTTC.

The V call is TRBV20-1, the J call TRBJ1-5; tentatively, D is TRBD1 (6 bases). This CDR3 spans 13 amino acids. The germline gives CDR1 DFQATT, CDR2 SNEGSKA (reference sequence). Trimming shortened V by 5 bases and J by 6 bases, and 14 bases separated the two germline ends. The CDR3 region is CSAEDSMGQPQHF. The CDR3 DNA is TGCAGTGCTGAGGACAGCATGGGTCAGCCCCAGCATTTT.

CDR3 amino acids: CASSLGPLGGTDTQYF. The CDR3 region has the DNA TGTGCCAGCAGCTTAGGGCCCTTAGGCGGCACAGATACGCAGTATTTT. V usage is TRBV11-2 and J usage is TRBJ2-3; no clear D. Germline lookup yields CDR1 SGHAT and CDR2 FQNNGV. The CDR3 runs to 16 residues. Trimming pared 1 base from V and 1 base from J, leaving 12 bases between.

This clonotype was found many times. J is TRBJ2-1 and V is TRBV5-1; 7 positions match TRBD2. This CDR3 contains 14 residues. CDR1 and CDR2 (germline): SGHRS, YFSETQ. V lost 2 bases, J lost 5 bases, and 4 bases stayed unmatched. The CDR3 protein is CASSFASGHNEQFF. The CDR3 DNA reads TGCGCCAGCAGCTTCGCTAGCGGTCACAATGAGCAGTTCTTC.

This clonotype occurred a few times. The rearrangement links TRBV20-1 to TRBJ2-3; 12 bases match TRBD2. Germline trimming cut 4 bases from V and 5 bases from J; bases unmatched to any gene: 4. The CDR3 has 14 residues. Per the germline V gene, CDR1 is DFQATT and CDR2 is SNEGSKA (reference sequence). As DNA, the CDR3 is TGCAGTGCTAAACTAGCGGGAGGCTTAGATACGCAGTATTTT. It is translated as CSAKLAGGLDTQYF.

There are a few counts of this clonotype. The chain uses TRBV3-1 and TRBJ1-6; the D gene is possibly TRBD1 (5 bases). CDR3 length equals 15 residues. Trimming took 1 base from V and 10 from J, leaving 14 bases between them. CDR1 and CDR2 from the germline V gene are LGHDT and YNNKEL (reference sequence). The CDR3 protein is CASSQGMRGLSPLHF. CDR3 nucleotides: TGTGCCAGCAGCCAAGGAATGAGGGGATTGTCACCCCTCCACTTT.

This chain links TRBV12-3 or TRBV12-4 with TRBJ2-5; tentatively, D is TRBD2 (6 bases). V lost 5 bases and J lost 9, with 19 bases in between. This CDR3 has 14 amino acids. The CDR3 reads CASSPLRRGEAQYF. The CDR3 region has the DNA TGTGCCAGCAGTCCCTTAAGGAGGGGTGAGGCCCAGTACTTC.

V is TRBV7-2 and J is TRBJ2-7, with D possibly called TRBD1 or TRBD2 (5 bases each). Trimming left V 1 base short and J 4 bases short, with 17 bases between. The CDR3 sequence is 16 residues long. The germline V gene encodes CDR1 SGHTA and CDR2 FQGNSA. The CDR3 bases are TGTGCCAGCAGCTTAGTAGGGGTTAGGGAGAAATACGAGCAGTACTTC. Translation: CASSLVGVREKYEQYF.

This clonotype showed up just a few times. The V and J genes are TRBV11-2 and TRBJ2-1; the D gene is possibly TRBD2 (7 bases). This CDR3 comprises 13 residues. CDR1 is SGHAT, CDR2 FQNNGV, per germline. Trimming removed 8 bases at V and 2 bases at J, with 10 bases between. This CDR3 is CASGGGPYNEQFF. CDR3 in DNA: TGTGCCAGCGGGGGGGGGCCCTACAATGAGCAGTTCTTC.